This TCR beta chain was captured by sequencing in a study of PD-L1 blockade in urothelial cancer. Across the study: Around 2014 therapy began: atezolizumab 1,200 mg intravenously every 3 weeks.

Assay used: immunoSEQ multiplex PCR; TCRdb lists only in-frame clones, some missing. Here the sample spans about 85,000 clones, over 75% being singletons. Trimming cost V 3 bases and J 7 bases; bases outside gene matches: 11. Germline V lookup: CDR1 MGHRA, CDR2 YSYEKL. There are 16 residues in the CDR3. Noted time point: pretreatment peripheral blood. The sequence derives from a man aged 55 to 70 with urothelial cancer. V gene TRBV4-1 combines with J gene TRBJ1-5; 8 nucleotides align to TRBD1. The material was PBMCs, obtained around atezolizumab (anti-PD-L1) treatment. The CDR3 protein is CASSQPGTGGWQPQHF. The CDR3 DNA reads as TGCGCCAGCAGCCAGCCCGGGACAGGAGGTTGGCAGCCCCAGCATTTT.